This paragraph reports one TCR beta chain. The record originates from a study of shared clonotypes between healthy human individuals. Clones were read by immunoSEQ multiplex PCR, and TCRdb kept only the in-frame ones, dropping some. In the table there are about 380,000 clones, about 96% of which are singletons. Trimming took 0 bases from V and 2 from J, leaving 9 bases between them. The length of the CDR3 is 15 residues. Looked up from germline, CDR1 is SGDLS and CDR2 is YYNGEE. The TCR comes from a man aged 30 to 45 in good health. The rearrangement links TRBV9 to TRBJ2-1; D might be TRBD2 (6 bases). The sample was memory CD8+ T cells sorted from blood. Subset here: CD45RO+ cells pooled with CCR7-negative TemRA cells. DNA for the CDR3: TGTGCCAGCAGCGTAGCGGGAGACCCCTACAATGAGCAGTTCTTC. Translated, it gives CASSVAGDPYNEQFF.